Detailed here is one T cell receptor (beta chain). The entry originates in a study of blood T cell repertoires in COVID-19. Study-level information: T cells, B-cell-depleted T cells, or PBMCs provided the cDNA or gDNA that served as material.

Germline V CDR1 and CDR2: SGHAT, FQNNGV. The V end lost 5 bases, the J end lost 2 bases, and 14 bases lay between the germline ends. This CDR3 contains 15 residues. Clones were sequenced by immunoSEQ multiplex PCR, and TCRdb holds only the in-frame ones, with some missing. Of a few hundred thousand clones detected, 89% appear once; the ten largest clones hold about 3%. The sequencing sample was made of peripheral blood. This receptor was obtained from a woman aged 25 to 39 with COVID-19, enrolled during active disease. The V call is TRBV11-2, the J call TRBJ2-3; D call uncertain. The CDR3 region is CASSPNPLPTDTQYF. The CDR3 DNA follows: TGTGCCAGCAGCCCTAACCCTCTACCCACAGATACGCAGTATTTT.